Listed here are 2 T cell receptor beta chains from one sample, sequenced in a study of CD8 T cells in Susac syndrome (dated by TCRdb to the late 2010s). Receptor amplification or capture employed the immunoSEQ multiplex PCR assay. RNA was extracted using the RNeasy kit, and about 0.5 to 1 ug of the RNA was reverse transcribed with random hexamers. TCRdb's own reprocessing of the public reads used fastp at Q25 and MiXCR and kept productive beta chains. Every CDR3 protein is listed once, alongside the most common genes and DNA of its rows. The sample contains 130,000 to 150,000 distinct CDR3 sequences, roughly 95% of them found a single time. The top ten clones comprise approximately 0.09% of the sample. Sequencing used CD4+ T cells from PBMCs. Receptor source: a human donor in good health.

This chain connects TRBV9 to TRBJ2-7, with TRBD2 identical over 7 bases. Per the germline V gene, CDR1 is SGDLS and CDR2 is YYNGEE. V was clipped by 3 bases and J by 7 bases; unmatched bases: 10. The CDR3 runs to 14 residues. The CDR3 loop reads CASSASGLSKEQYF. CDR3 DNA sequence: TGTGCCAGCAGCGCTAGCGGCCTCTCGAAAGAGCAGTACTTC. The whole variable domain, filled in from reference TRBV9 and TRBJ2-7, reads DSGVTQTPKHLITATGQRVTLRCSPRSGDLSVYWYQQSLDQGLQFLIQYYNGEERAKGNILERFSAQQFPDLHSELNLSSLELGDSALYFCASSASGLSKEQYFGPGTRLTVT.

This clonotype was counted a single time. The chain combines TRBV5-4 with TRBJ2-3; maybe TRBD2 (5 bases). Germline V CDR1 and CDR2: SGHNT, YYREEE (reference sequence). CDR3 length: 14 amino acids. Trimming removed 2 bases from V and 8 bases from J, with 15 bases in between. The CDR3: CASSLEGRDGTQYF. CDR3 DNA: TGTGCCAGCAGCTTAGAGGGAAGGGATGGTACGCAGTATTTT.